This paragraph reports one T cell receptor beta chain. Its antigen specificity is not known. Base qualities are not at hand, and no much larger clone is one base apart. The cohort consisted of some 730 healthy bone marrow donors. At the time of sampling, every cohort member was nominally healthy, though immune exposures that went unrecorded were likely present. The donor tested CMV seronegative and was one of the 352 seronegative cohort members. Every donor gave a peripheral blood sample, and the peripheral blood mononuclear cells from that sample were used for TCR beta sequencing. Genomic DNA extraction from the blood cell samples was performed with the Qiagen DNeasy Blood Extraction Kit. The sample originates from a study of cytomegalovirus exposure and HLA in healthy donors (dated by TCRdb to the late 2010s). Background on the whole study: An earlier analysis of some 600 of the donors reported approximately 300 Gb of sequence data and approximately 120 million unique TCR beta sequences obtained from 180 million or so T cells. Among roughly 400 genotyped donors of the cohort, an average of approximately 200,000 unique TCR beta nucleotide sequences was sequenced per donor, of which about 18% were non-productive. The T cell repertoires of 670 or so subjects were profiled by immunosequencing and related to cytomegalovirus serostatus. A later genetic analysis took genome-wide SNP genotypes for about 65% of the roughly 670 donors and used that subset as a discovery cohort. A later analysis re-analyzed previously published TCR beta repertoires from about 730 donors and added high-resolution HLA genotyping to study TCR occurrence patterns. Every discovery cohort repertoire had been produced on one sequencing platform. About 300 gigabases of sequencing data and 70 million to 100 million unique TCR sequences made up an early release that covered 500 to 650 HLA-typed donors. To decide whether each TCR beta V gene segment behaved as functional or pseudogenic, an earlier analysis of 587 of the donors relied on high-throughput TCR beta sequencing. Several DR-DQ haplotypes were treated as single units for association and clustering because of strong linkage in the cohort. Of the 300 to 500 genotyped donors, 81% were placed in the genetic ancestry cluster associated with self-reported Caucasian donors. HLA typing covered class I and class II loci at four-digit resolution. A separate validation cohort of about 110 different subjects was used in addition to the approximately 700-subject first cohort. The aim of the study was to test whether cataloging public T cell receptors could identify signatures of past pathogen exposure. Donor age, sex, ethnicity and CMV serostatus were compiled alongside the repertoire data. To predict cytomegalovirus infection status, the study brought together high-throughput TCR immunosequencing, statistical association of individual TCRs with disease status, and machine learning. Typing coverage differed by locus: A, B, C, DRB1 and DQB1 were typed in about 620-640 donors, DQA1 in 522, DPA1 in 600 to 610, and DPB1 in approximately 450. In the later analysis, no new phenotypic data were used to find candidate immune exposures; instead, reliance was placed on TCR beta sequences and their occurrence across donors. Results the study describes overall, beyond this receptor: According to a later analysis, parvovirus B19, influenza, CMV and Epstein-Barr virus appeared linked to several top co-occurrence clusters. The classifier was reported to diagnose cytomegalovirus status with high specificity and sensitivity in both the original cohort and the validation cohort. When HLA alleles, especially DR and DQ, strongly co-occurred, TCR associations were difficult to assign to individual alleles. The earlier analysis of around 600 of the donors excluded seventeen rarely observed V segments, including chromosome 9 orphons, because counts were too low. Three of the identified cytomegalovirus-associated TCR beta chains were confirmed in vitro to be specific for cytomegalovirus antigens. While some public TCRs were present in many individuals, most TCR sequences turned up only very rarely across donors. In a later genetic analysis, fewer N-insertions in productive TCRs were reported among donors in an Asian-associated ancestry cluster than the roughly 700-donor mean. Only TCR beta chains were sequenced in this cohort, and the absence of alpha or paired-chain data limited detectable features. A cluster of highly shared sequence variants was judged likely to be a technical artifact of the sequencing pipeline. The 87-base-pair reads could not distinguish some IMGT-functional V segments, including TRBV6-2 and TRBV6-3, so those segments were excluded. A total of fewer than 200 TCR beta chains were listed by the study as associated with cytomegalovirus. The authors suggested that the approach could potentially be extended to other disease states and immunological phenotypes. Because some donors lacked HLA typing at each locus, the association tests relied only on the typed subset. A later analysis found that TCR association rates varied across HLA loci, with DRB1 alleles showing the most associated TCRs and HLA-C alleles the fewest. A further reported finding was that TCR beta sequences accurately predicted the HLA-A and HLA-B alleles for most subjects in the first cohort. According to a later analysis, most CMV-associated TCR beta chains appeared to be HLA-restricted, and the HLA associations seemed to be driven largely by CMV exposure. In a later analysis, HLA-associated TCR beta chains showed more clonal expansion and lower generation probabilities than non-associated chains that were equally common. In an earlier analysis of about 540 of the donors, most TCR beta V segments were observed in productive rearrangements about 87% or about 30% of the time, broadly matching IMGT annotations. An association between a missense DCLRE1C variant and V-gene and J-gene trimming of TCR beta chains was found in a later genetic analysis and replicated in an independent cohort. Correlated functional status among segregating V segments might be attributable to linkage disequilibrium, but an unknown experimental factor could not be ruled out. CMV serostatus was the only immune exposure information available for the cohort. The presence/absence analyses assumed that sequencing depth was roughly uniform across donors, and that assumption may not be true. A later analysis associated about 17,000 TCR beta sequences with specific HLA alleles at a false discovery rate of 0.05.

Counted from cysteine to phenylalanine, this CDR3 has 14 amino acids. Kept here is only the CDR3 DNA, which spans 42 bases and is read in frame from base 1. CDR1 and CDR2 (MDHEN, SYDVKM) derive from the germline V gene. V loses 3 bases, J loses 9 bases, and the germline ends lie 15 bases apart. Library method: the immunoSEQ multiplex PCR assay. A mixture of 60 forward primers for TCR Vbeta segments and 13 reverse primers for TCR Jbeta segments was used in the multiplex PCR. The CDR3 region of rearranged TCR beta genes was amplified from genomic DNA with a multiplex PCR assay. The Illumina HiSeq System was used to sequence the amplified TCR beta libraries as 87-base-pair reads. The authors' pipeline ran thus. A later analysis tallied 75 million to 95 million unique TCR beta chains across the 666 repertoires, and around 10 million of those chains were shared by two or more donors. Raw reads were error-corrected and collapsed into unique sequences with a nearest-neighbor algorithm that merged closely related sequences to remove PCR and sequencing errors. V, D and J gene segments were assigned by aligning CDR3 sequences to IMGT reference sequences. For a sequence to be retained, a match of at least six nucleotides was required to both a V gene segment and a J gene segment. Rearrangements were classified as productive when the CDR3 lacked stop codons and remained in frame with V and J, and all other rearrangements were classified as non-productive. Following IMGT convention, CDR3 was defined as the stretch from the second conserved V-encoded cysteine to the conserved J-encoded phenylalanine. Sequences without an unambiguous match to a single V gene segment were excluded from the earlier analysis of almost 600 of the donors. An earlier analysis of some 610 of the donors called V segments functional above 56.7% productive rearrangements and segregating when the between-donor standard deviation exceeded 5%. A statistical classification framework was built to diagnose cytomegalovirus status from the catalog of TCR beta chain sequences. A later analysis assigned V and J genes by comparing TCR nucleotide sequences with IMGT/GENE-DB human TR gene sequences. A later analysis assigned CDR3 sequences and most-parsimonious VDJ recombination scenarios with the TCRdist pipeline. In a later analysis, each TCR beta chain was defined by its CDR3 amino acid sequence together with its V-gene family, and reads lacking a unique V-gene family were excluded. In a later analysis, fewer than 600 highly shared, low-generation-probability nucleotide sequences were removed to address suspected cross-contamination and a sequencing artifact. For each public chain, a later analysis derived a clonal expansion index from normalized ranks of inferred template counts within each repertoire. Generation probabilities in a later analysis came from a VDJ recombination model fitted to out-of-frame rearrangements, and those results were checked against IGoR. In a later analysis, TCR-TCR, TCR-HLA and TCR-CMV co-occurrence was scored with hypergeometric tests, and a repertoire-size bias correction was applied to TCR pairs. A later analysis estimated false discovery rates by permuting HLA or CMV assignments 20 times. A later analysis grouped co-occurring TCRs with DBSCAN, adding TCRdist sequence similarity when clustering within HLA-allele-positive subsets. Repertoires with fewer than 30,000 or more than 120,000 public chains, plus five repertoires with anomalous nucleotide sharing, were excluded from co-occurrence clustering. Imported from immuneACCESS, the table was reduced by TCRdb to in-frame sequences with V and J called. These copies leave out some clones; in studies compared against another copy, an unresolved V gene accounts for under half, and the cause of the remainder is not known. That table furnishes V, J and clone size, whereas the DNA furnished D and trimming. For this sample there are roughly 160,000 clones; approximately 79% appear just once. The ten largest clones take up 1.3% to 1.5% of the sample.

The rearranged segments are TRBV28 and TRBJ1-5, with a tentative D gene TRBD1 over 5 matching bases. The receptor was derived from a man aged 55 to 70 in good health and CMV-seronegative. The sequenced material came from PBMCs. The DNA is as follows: TGTGCCAGCAGTTTTGAACAGGACATCGGGCCCCAGCATTTT. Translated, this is CASSFEQDIGPQHF.